The 30 T cell receptor beta chains given below trace back to one sample, sequenced in a study of T cell changes during pregnancy in multiple sclerosis. Method: immunoSEQ multiplex PCR; TCRdb's copy keeps in-frame clones and lacks some. Among approximately 68,000 clones listed, more than 85% were seen once. The starting material was peripheral blood, obtained in the second trimester of pregnancy. The origin of the receptors is a female donor with multiple sclerosis, enrolled in a pregnancy study.

The chain combines TRBV10-3 with TRBJ1-1, with D perhaps matching TRBD1 (6 bases). CDR3 length equals 13 residues. Trimming left V 7 bases short and J 10 bases short, with 19 bases between. Germline V gene data show CDR1 as ENHRY and CDR2 as SYGVKD. The CDR3 DNA reads as TGTGCCATCACCACGCCGGGACACCGAATAGCTTTCTTT. Its translation: CAITTPGHRIAFF.

The J gene is TRBJ2-3, the V gene TRBV4-2; D possibly corresponds to TRBD2 (6 bases). The V end was cut by 3 bases, the J end by 0 bases, with 13 bases between. This CDR3 has 16 residues. Germline V gives CDR1 LGHNA, CDR2 YNFKEQ. CDR3: CASSHGLADSTDTQYF. The CDR3 region has the DNA TGTGCCAGCAGCCATGGATTAGCGGACAGCACAGATACGCAGTATTTT.

The V and J genes are TRBV6-5 and TRBJ1-1; D unresolved. Between the trimmed V and J ends, which lost 5 bases and 0 bases, there was a span of 7 bases. CDR3 length equals 13 residues. Germline V CDR1 and CDR2: MNHEY, SVGAGI. Here the CDR3 reads CASSVQMNTEAFF. The DNA for the CDR3 is TGTGCCAGCAGTGTGCAGATGAACACTGAAGCTTTCTTT.

This clone was seen only once. The rearrangement uses TRBV18 and TRBJ1-6; D gene unclear. This CDR3 spans 15 amino acids. CDR1 and CDR2 (germline): KGHSH, LQKENI. V was clipped by 4 bases and J by 10 bases, with 17 bases between them. The CDR3 is CASSLEREWLSPLHF. CDR3 bases: TGTGCCAGCTCACTAGAGAGGGAGTGGCTCTCACCCCTCCACTTT.

The gene calls are TRBV11-2 and TRBJ1-5; 12 bases match TRBD1. In germline, CDR1 is SGHAT, CDR2 FQNNGV. V shed 0 bases and J 7 bases; nucleotides not matched to a gene: 4. The CDR3 covers 16 residues. CDR3 sequence reads: CASSLDGTGGRQPQHF. CDR3 nucleotide sequence: TGTGCCAGCAGCTTAGATGGGACAGGGGGCCGGCAGCCCCAGCATTTT.

The gene calls are TRBV30 and TRBJ1-5; D is perhaps TRBD1 (6 bases). The CDR3 runs to 15 residues. Between the trimmed V and J ends, which lost 5 bases and 0 bases, there was a span of 14 bases. CDR1 and CDR2 (germline): GTSNPN, SVGIG (reference sequence). This CDR3 reads CAWDRDMYSNQPQHF. The CDR3 nucleotides read TGTGCCTGGGACCGGGACATGTATAGCAATCAGCCCCAGCATTTT.

The chain joins TRBV6-5 to TRBJ1-1, with TRBD1 matching 9 bases. The CDR3 consists of 14 residues. The V segment lost 0 bases and the J segment 4 bases; nucleotides outside the gene matches: 0. Germline assignment: CDR1 MNHEY and CDR2 SVGAGI. The CDR3, as DNA: TGTGCCAGCAGTTACTCGACAGGGGGCACTGAAGCTTTCTTT. It codes for CASSYSTGGTEAFF.

V gene TRBV25-1 combines with J gene TRBJ2-2, with 9 bases lining up with TRBD1. With 3 bases clipped from V and 6 bases from J, the junction kept 8 bases outside the gene matches. Germline assignment: CDR1 MGHDK and CDR2 SYGVNS. There are 16 residues in the CDR3. CDR3 coding DNA: TGTGCCAGCAGTGACGTCCCGGGACAGGGTCCCGGGGAGCTGTTTTTT. Amino acids: CASSDVPGQGPGELFF.

The gene calls are TRBV5-1 and TRBJ1-1; D is possibly TRBD1 (6 bases). Trimming shortened V by 1 base and J by 2 bases, and 12 bases separated the two germline ends. CDR1 and CDR2 (germline): SGHRS, YFSETQ. CDR3 size: 15 residues. In DNA form, the CDR3 reads TGCGCCAGCAGCTTGATCGAAGGGGGTAACACTGAAGCTTTCTTT. Translation: CASSLIEGGNTEAFF.

The chain is built from TRBV7-2 and TRBJ2-1; TRBD2 matches at 7 bases. The CDR3 totals 15 residues. Germline loops: CDR1 SGHTA, CDR2 FQGNSA. After removal of 3 bases from V and 5 bases from J, the junction contained 7 bases not matched to a gene. The CDR3 region is CASSFIAREDNEQFF. DNA of the CDR3: TGTGCCAGCAGCTTTATCGCTCGGGAGGACAATGAGCAGTTCTTC.

This clone was found once. This chain joins TRBV30 and TRBJ1-2, with D perhaps matching TRBD1 (5 bases). This CDR3 contains 13 residues. The V end lost 0 bases, the J end lost 4 bases, and 9 bases lay between the germline ends. Germline CDR1 is GTSNPN and CDR2 is SVGIG (reference sequence). CDR3 in amino acids: CAWSVQAAYGYTF. CDR3 sequence (DNA): TGTGCCTGGAGTGTACAGGCGGCCTATGGCTACACCTTC.

The chain uses TRBV19 and TRBJ2-6; 7 nucleotides agree with TRBD1. CDR3 length: 17 amino acids. Germline V gene lookup returns CDR1 LNHDA and CDR2 SQIVND (reference sequence). The trim removed 4 bases at V and 0 bases at J, leaving 6 bases unmatched. CDR3 in DNA: TGTGCCAGTAGTAGTACAGGGGCCGCCTCTGGGGCCAACGTCCTGACTTTC. It is translated as CASSSTGAASGANVLTF.

The chain joins TRBV19 to TRBJ1-2, with D tentatively TRBD1 (5 bases). V was pared by 7 bases and J by 5 bases, with 17 bases between. The CDR3 is made up of 14 amino acids. Germline CDR1 LNHDA, CDR2 SQIVND (reference sequence). CDR3 residues: CASINVAGPYGYTF. CDR3 nucleotides: TGTGCCAGTATAAATGTGGCGGGGCCTTATGGCTACACCTTC.

This clone showed up just once. The chain combines TRBV7-6 with TRBJ2-1; 13 nucleotides agree with TRBD2. Germline-derived CDR1 and CDR2 are SGHVS and FNYEAQ. V dropped 3 bases and J dropped 5; count of bases not matched to a gene: 13. The CDR3 totals 19 residues. The CDR3 DNA reads as TGTGCCAGCAGCTTGCCGAGACTAGCGGGAGGCCCTTACCACAATGAGCAGTTCTTC. Its protein is CASSLPRLAGGPYHNEQFF.

The chain employs TRBV6-5 and TRBJ2-5, with TRBD1 identical over 7 bases. V trimming: 5 bases; J trimming: 5 bases; junction bases outside the gene matches: 2. CDR3 length: 12 residues. Germline loops: CDR1 MNHEY, CDR2 SVGAGI. The CDR3 nucleotides read TGTGCCAGCAGTGACAGGGCGGAGACCCAGTACTTC. This codes for CASSDRAETQYF.

J is TRBJ2-1 and V is TRBV28; D unclear. Germline CDR1 and CDR2: MDHEN and SYDVKM. The CDR3 covers 11 residues. The V end lost 5 bases, the J end lost 7 bases, and 6 bases lay between the germline ends. CDR3 amino acids: CASSQANEQFF. As DNA, the CDR3 is TGTGCCAGCAGTCAGGCAAATGAGCAGTTCTTC.

This chain joins TRBV6-6 and TRBJ1-1, with D maybe TRBD1 (6 bases). The CDR3 has 15 amino acids. V lost 4 bases, J lost 3 bases, and 15 bases lay in between. From germline, CDR1 is MNHNY and CDR2 SVGAGI (reference sequence). In nucleotides, the CDR3 is TGTGCCAGCAGTTCCACAGAGAGGGGGTACACTGAAGCTTTCTTT. Translating it yields CASSSTERGYTEAFF.

This chain connects TRBV27 to TRBJ2-7, with D possibly being TRBD2 (5 bases). V shed 6 bases and J shed 3 bases, with 18 bases lying between them. Germline assignment: CDR1 MNHEY and CDR2 SMNVEV (reference sequence). The CDR3 is made up of 15 amino acids. CDR3 sequence reads: CASSVNGESYYEQYF. CDR3 sequence (DNA): TGTGCCAGCAGCGTAAATGGGGAGTCTTACTACGAGCAGTACTTC.

The genes are TRBV5-1 and TRBJ1-2, with 12 bases matching TRBD1. V lost 4 bases to trimming and J lost 0 bases; unmatched junction nucleotides: 4. This CDR3 has 16 amino acids. Per germline, CDR1 SGHRS and CDR2 YFSETQ. The CDR3 loop is CASSRGDRGPNYGYTF. CDR3 DNA sequence: TGCGCCAGCAGCCGGGGGGACAGGGGGCCTAACTATGGCTACACCTTC. The full variable domain, its missing parts supplied by reference TRBV5-1 and TRBJ1-2, is KAGVTQTPRYLIKTRGQQVTLSCSPISGHRSVSWYQQTPGQGLQFLFEYFSETQRNKGNFPGRFSGRQFSNSRSEMNVSTLELGDSALYLCASSRGDRGPNYGYTFGSGTRLTVV.

This chain links TRBV18 with TRBJ2-3, with a weak D call TRBD1 (5 bases). Germline CDR1 reads KGHSH; CDR2 reads LQKENI. This CDR3 comprises 16 residues. Trimming stripped 3 bases from V and 3 bases from J, with 16 bases between. The CDR3 reads CASSPSHGQITDTQYF. CDR3 coding DNA: TGTGCCAGCTCACCGAGTCACGGACAAATAACAGATACGCAGTATTTT.

The chain employs TRBV7-8 and TRBJ2-2, with 11 positions matching TRBD2. The CDR3 sequence is 15 residues long. Trimming removed 5 bases from V and 5 bases from J; junction bases left unmatched: 4. CDR1 and CDR2 (germline): SGHVS, FQNEAQ. CDR3: CASSPRTSGTGELFF. In DNA, the CDR3 is TGTGCCAGCAGCCCTAGGACTAGCGGGACCGGGGAGCTGTTTTTT.

About this clone: An end of the junction does not agree with germline; a read error may underlie this. This CDR3 is CASSPGTGLGGF. CDR3 sequence (DNA): TGTGCCAGCAGCCCAGGTACAGGACTGGGAGGCTTT. The chain is built from TRBV7-9 and TRBJ1-1; TRBD1 is a possible D gene (5 bases). The CDR3 loop spans 12 amino acids. Germline-derived CDR1 and CDR2 are SEHNR and FQNEAQ (reference sequence).

J is TRBJ1-2 and V is TRBV19; TRBD1 might be the D (6 bases). V lost 8 bases and J lost 4, with 23 bases in between. The V gene's germline CDR1 is LNHDA and CDR2 SQIVND (reference sequence). This CDR3 region has 16 residues. This CDR3 reads CASHTGPTLGPYGYTF. The CDR3 coding sequence is TGTGCCAGTCATACAGGGCCAACCTTGGGTCCCTATGGCTACACCTTC.

This clone was seen only once. This chain connects TRBV5-4 to TRBJ2-1, with a tentative D call TRBD1 (6 bases). Germline-derived CDR1 and CDR2 are SGHNT and YYREEE (reference sequence). V dropped 3 bases and J dropped 8 bases, with 18 bases sitting between them. The CDR3 loop spans 15 amino acids. CDR3 region: CASSSRAGDRDEQFF. CDR3 in DNA: TGTGCCAGCAGCTCCAGGGCAGGGGATAGGGATGAGCAGTTCTTC.

The chain combines TRBV27 with TRBJ2-7, with a weak D call TRBD2 (5 bases). V was clipped by 6 bases and J by 3 bases, with 12 bases between them. The germline CDR1 and CDR2 sequences are MNHEY and SMNVEV (reference sequence). This CDR3 spans 13 amino acids. CDR3 bases: TGTGCCAGCAGCTATCTGGGAGACTACGAGCAGTACTTC. Translating it yields CASSYLGDYEQYF.

The V and J genes are TRBV7-2 and TRBJ2-1, with 7 bases fitting TRBD1. The CDR3 totals 13 residues. CDR1 and CDR2 (germline): SGHTA, FQGNSA. The J segment lost 4 bases and the V segment lost 5 bases, leaving 2 bases of the junction unmatched. The CDR3 sequence: CASSPQGYNEQFF. CDR3 DNA sequence: TGTGCCAGCAGCCCACAGGGGTACAATGAGCAGTTCTTC.

This CDR3 is CASSETGGGFYGYTF. As DNA, the CDR3 is TGTGCCAGCAGCGAGACAGGGGGCGGATTCTATGGCTACACCTTC. The V call is TRBV25-1, the J call TRBJ1-2, with 10 bases that match TRBD1. Germline V gene data show CDR1 as MGHDK and CDR2 as SYGVNS. The CDR3 runs to 15 residues. Trimming removed 6 bases from V and 4 bases from J; junction bases left unmatched: 8.

The gene calls are TRBV6-4 and TRBJ2-3, with a weak D call TRBD2 (7 bases). The CDR3 totals 14 residues. Germline CDR1 MRHNA, CDR2 SNTAGT. The V end was cut by 6 bases, the J end by 0 bases, with 10 bases between. CDR3 sequence (DNA): TGTGCCAGCAGGGCGGGGGCCAGCACAGATACGCAGTATTTT. It encodes CASRAGASTDTQYF.

The genes are TRBV4-1 and TRBJ2-1, with 8 bases matching TRBD2. The J segment lost 6 bases and the V segment lost 1 base, leaving 11 bases of the junction unmatched. Germline-derived CDR1 and CDR2 are MGHRA and YSYEKL. The CDR3 sequence is 17 residues long. CDR3 region: CASSQVLAGGQGNEQFF. CDR3 nucleotides: TGCGCCAGCAGCCAAGTTCTGGCGGGAGGCCAGGGCAATGAGCAGTTCTTC.

V and J are TRBV7-6 and TRBJ2-1; a weak D match, TRBD2 (6 bases). Germline V gene data show CDR1 as SGHVS and CDR2 as FNYEAQ. The germline V and J ends were trimmed by 2 bases and 2 bases, with 10 bases remaining between them. CDR3 size: 15 residues. CDR3 bases: TGTGCCAGCAGCTTACTAGCGTTAACCTACAATGAGCAGTTCTTC. This sequence encodes CASSLLALTYNEQFF.